This is a list of T cell receptor beta chains from one sample in a study of T cells in tuberculosis. Clones were sequenced by immunoSEQ multiplex PCR, and TCRdb holds only the in-frame ones, with some missing. The sample yields roughly 35,000 clones, roughly nine tenths seen once. The specimen comprised PBMCs, sampled at tuberculosis diagnosis. The source is an adult with tuberculosis. Some clones in this sample may be carry-over from other donors' samples. Each CDR3 is given without its conserved first and last residue.

V gene,CDR3 length,CDR3 protein
TRBV5-1,14,ASSLAEQGFSYEQY
TRBV6-5,11,ASKMGQGKPQH
TRBV2,12,ASSENQGSQPQH
TRBV7-8,13,ASSLARTRVWEQY
TRBV7-6,16,ASSLFGPYSGQTGELF
TRBV4-2,19,ASSHSLRDRAIKSYNSPLH
TRBV7-9,15,ASSQSRGPASGNTIY
TRBV30,15,AWRLPAQTGIWSPLH
TRBV19,13,ASSMAGHNSYEQY
TRBV5-1,12,ASSMGQTNEKLF
TRBV5-1,11,ASSPEGNTEAF
TRBV19,12,ASMTGGTGNTIY
TRBV7-2,16,ASSWTLGPGFSTDTQY
TRBV7-8,14,ASSPTGLALRGEQF
TRBV7-9,12,ASSLVTGTDTQY
TRBV2,13,ASSEGQGTLNEQF